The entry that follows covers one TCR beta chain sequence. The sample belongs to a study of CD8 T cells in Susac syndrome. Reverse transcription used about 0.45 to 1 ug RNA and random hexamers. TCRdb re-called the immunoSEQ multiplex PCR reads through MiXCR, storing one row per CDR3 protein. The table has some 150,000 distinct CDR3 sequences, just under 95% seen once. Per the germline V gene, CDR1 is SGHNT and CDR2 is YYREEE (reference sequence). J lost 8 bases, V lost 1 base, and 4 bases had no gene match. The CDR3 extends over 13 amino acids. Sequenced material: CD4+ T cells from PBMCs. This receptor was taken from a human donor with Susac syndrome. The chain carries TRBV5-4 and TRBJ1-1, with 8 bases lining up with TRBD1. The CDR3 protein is CASSLTGGLEAFF. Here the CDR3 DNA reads TGTGCCAGCAGCTTGACAGGGGGGCTCGAAGCTTTCTTT. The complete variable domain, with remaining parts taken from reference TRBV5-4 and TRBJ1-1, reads ETGVTQSPTHLIKTRGQQVTLRCSSQSGHNTVSWYQQALGQGPQFIFQYYREEENGRGNFPPRFSGLQFPNYSSELNVNALELDDSALYLCASSLTGGLEAFFGQGTRLTVV.